The TCR beta chain described here comes from a study of blood T cell repertoires in COVID-19. Produced via immunoSEQ multiplex PCR; TCRdb's table is partial and in-frame only. The data show 73,000 or so clones, 73% seen once. The J segment lost 4 bases and the V segment lost 4 bases, leaving 10 bases of the junction unmatched. Germline V lookup: CDR1 SGHKS, CDR2 YYEKEE (reference sequence). This CDR3 has 16 amino acids. The sample was peripheral blood. The V call is TRBV5-5, the J call TRBJ1-4, with 7 bases identical to TRBD1. The TCR comes from a man in his 60s with acute or convalescent COVID-19. The CDR3 region is CASSISPGTVNEKLFF. CDR3 coding DNA: TGTGCCAGCAGCATCTCCCCGGGGACAGTTAATGAAAAACTGTTTTTT.